The 8 T cell receptor beta chains reported below all come from one sample, sequenced in a study of T cells in Graves' hyperthyroidism and ophthalmopathy. RNA transcripts gave rise to amplified TCR beta CDR3 regions. An initial round of RT-PCR targeting the TCR CDR3 relied on the HTBI primer set. MiXCR, applied by TCRdb to the multiplex PCR reads, yields one record per CDR3 protein. The table shows 500,000 to 800,000 distinct CDR3 sequences, with about 14% occurring only once. The sequenced sample was blood. The receptors were sampled from a woman aged 50 to 60 with Graves' ophthalmopathy.

This clonotype was observed a handful of times. The chain is built from TRBV7-3 and TRBJ2-3; D perhaps matches TRBD2 (6 bases). The CDR3 totals 19 residues. The germline V and J ends were trimmed by 1 base and 1 base, with 21 bases remaining between them. The germline V gene has CDR1 SGHTA and CDR2 FQGTGA. CDR3 sequence reads: CASSLKSRGSGGRTDTQYF. The CDR3 DNA follows: TGTGCCAGCAGCTTAAAGTCCCGGGGGAGTGGCGGTCGCACAGATACGCAGTATTTT. The whole variable domain, remainder taken from reference TRBV7-3 and TRBJ2-3, is GAGVSQTPSNKVTEKGKYVELRCDPISGHTALYWYRQSLGQGPEFLIYFQGTGAADDSGLPNDRFFAVRPEGSVSTLKIQRTERGDSAVYLCASSLKSRGSGGRTDTQYFGPGTRLTVL.

This clonotype was seen at least ten times. This rearrangement joins TRBV5-1 to TRBJ2-7; D perhaps matches TRBD2 (5 bases). CDR1 SGHRS and CDR2 YFSETQ come from the germline V gene. V was pared by 4 bases and J by 3 bases, with 11 bases between. The CDR3 is 13 amino acids. As DNA, the CDR3 is TGCGCCAGCAGCGCCGGGATAAACTACGAGCAGTACTTC. Amino acid sequence: CASSAGINYEQYF.

This clonotype came up a few times. The chain couples TRBV2 to TRBJ1-3, with TRBD1 matching over 11 bases. V dropped 2 bases and J dropped 8; count of bases not matched to a gene: 2. The CDR3 length is 14 residues. Germline CDR1 is SNHLY and CDR2 is FYNNEI. This CDR3 reads CASSERTGGYTIYF. The DNA for the CDR3 is TGTGCCAGCAGTGAACGGACAGGGGGCTACACCATATATTTT.

This clonotype has at least ten counts. The chain has TRBV28 and TRBJ1-4; D is perhaps TRBD1 (6 bases). The CDR3 extends over 14 amino acids. V lost 5 bases and J 8 bases, leaving 15 bases between the germline ends. The germline V gene has CDR1 MDHEN and CDR2 SYDVKM. The CDR3 DNA follows: TGTGCCAGCAGTATACAGGGTGGAGGGGAAAAACTGTTTTTT. Protein product: CASSIQGGGEKLFF.

In this sample, this clonotype turned up many times. The rearrangement uses TRBV28 and TRBJ2-7; 12 bases agree with TRBD2. V lost 7 bases, J lost 3 bases, and 10 bases stayed unmatched. Per the germline V gene, CDR1 is MDHEN and CDR2 is SYDVKM. The CDR3 length is 16 residues. CDR3: CASTGLAGFRFYEQYF. The CDR3 DNA sequence: TGTGCCAGCACGGGACTAGCGGGTTTTAGGTTCTACGAGCAGTACTTC.

This clonotype was detected many times. The chain couples TRBV12-3 or TRBV12-4 to TRBJ2-1; a weak D match, TRBD2 (8 bases). The V and J ends lost 4 bases and 4 bases respectively, with 17 bases between them. This CDR3 region has 16 residues. CDR3 in DNA: TGTGCCAGCAGTTATTCGGGGGGGACAGAATACAATGAGCAGTTCTTC. Translating gives CASSYSGGTEYNEQFF.

The sample holds many counts of this clonotype. The rearrangement links TRBV7-9 to TRBJ1-1; D call uncertain. Per the germline V gene, CDR1 is SEHNR and CDR2 is FQNEAQ (reference sequence). Deletions cut 2 bases from V and 1 base from J, with 8 bases between. This CDR3 has 14 amino acids. The CDR3 bases are TGTGCCAGCAGCTTAATTTCACCGAACACTGAAGCTTTCTTT. Translated: CASSLISPNTEAFF.

This clonotype was picked up a small number of times. This chain joins TRBV6-1 and TRBJ2-7; D is ambiguous. With 6 bases removed from V and 3 bases from J, the gap between germline ends came to 15 bases. There are 14 residues in the CDR3. CDR1 MNHNS and CDR2 SASEGT come from the germline V gene. This chain's CDR3 is CASRQTMRVYEQYF. Written as DNA, the CDR3 is TGTGCCAGCAGACAAACTATGCGAGTCTACGAGCAGTACTTC.